This T cell receptor beta chain appears in the sequencing data of a study of T-cell reconstitution after alpha-beta-depleted transplantation in children. Notes on the study in general: Reported findings indicate that, about two months after transplant, alpha-beta T cells came from several hundred expanded clones, which were derived from non-depleted graft cells. Newly generated T cells supplied most T-cell counts and diversity one year post-transplant.

On this clonotype: Its antigen is unknown.

The authors prepared the TCRbeta library with unique molecular identifiers. Each CDR3 protein gets one entry after TCRdb re-called the PCR reads with MiXCR. The sample comprises 140,000 to 150,000 distinct CDR3 sequences, more than 8% of which are singletons, and 15% to 20% rests with the top ten. CDR1 and CDR2 (germline): SEHNR, FQNEAQ (reference sequence). V gave up 4 bases and J gave up 3 bases, with 13 bases separating them. This CDR3 contains 14 residues. This chain joins TRBV7-9 and TRBJ2-7; D tentatively fits TRBD1 or TRBD2 (5 bases each). This sequence was found in a female patient between 2 and 10 years old who had a stem cell transplant for congenital amegakaryocytic thrombocytopenia, so the T cells may come from the graft donor. The sequenced sample was PBMCs, mostly from graft donor cells, obtained 180 days after TCRalphabeta/CD19-depleted stem cell transplant. The CDR3 here is CASSSPGRLYEQYF. CDR3 DNA: TGTGCCAGCAGCTCCCCGGGACGTCTCTACGAGCAGTACTTC. The variable domain in full, with the rest retrieved from reference TRBV7-9 and TRBJ2-7, is DTGVSQNPRHKITKRGQNVTFRCDPISEHNRLYWYRQTLGQGPEFLTYFQNEAQLEKSRLLSDRFSAERPKGSFSTLEIQRTEQGDSAMYLCASSSPGRLYEQYFGPGTRLTVT.